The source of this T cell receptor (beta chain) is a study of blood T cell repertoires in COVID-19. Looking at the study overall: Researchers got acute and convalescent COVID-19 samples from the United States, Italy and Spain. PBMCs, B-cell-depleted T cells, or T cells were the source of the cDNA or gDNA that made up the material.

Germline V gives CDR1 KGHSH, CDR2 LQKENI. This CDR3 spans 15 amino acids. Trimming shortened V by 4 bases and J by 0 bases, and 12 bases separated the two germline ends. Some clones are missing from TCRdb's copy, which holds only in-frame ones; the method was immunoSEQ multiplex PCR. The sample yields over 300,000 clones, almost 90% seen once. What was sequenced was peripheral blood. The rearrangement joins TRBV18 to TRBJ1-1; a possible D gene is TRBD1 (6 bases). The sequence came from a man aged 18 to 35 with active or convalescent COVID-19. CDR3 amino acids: CASSQLTGVNTEAFF. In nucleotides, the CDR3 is TGTGCCAGCTCACAACTGACAGGCGTGAACACTGAAGCTTTCTTT.